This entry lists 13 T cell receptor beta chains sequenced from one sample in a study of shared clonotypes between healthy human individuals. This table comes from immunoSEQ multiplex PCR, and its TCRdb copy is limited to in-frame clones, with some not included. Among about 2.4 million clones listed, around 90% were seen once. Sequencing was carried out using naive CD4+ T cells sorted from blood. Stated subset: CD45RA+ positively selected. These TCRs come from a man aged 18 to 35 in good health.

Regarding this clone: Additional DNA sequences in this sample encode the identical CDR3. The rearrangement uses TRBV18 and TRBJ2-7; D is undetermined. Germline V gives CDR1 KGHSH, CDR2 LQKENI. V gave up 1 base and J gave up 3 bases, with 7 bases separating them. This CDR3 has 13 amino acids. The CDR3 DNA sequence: TGTGCCAGCTCACCACAACAGAGCTACGAGCAGTACTTC. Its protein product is CASSPQQSYEQYF.

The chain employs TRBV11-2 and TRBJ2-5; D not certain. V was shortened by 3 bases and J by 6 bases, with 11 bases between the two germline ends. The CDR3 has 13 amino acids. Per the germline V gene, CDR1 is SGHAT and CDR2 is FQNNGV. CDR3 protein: CASSLERRKTQYF. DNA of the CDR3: TGTGCCAGCAGCTTGGAACGCCGAAAGACCCAGTACTTC.

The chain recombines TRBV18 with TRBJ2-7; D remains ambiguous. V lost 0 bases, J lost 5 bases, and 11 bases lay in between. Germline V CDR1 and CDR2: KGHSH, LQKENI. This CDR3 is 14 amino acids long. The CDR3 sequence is CASSPPSLRDEQYF. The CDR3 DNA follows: TGTGCCAGCTCACCACCGTCACTGCGCGACGAGCAGTACTTC.

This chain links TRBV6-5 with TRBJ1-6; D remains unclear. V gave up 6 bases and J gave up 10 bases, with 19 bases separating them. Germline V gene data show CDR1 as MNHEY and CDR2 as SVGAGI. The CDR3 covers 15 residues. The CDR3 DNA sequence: TGTGCCAGCAGGTCTGCGGGGAAGCAGAAATCACCCCTCCACTTT. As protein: CASRSAGKQKSPLHF.

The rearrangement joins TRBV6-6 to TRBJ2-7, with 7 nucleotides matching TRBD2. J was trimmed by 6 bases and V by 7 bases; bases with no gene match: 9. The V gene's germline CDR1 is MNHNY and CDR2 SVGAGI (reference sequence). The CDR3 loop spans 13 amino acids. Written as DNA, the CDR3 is TGTGCCAGCAACCTAGCGGAGACGGGCGAGCAGTACTTC. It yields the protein CASNLAETGEQYF.

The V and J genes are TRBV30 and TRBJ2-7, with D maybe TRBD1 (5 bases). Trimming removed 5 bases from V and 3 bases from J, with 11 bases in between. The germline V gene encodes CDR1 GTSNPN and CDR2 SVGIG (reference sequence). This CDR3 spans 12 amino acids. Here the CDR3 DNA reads TGTGCCTGGTCGGACATCAACTACGAGCAGTACTTC. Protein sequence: CAWSDINYEQYF.

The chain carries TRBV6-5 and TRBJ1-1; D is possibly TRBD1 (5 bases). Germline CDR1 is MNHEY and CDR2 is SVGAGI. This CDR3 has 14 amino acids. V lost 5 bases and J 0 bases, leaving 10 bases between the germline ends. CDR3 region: CASSPGLLNTEAFF. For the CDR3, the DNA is TGTGCCAGCAGTCCGGGACTCCTGAACACTGAAGCTTTCTTT.

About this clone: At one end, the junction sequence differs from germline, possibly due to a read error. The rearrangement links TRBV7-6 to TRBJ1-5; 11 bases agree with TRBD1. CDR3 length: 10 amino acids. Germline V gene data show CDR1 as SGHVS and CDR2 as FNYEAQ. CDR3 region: CASSPGTGGF. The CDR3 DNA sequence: TGTGCCAGCAGCCCTGGGACAGGGGGTTTT.

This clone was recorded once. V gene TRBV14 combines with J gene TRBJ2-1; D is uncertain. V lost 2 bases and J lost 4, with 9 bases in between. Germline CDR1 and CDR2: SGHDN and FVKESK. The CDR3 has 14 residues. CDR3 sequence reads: CASSQFRSYNEQFF. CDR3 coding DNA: TGTGCCAGCAGCCAATTTCGGTCTTACAATGAGCAGTTCTTC.

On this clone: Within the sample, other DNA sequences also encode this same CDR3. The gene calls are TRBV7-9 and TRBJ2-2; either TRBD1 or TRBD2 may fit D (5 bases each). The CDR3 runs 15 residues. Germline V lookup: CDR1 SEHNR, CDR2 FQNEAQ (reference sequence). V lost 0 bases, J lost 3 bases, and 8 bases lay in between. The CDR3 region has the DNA TGTGCCAGCAGCTTAGCGGGGGTATACACCGGGGAGCTGTTTTTT. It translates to CASSLAGVYTGELFF.

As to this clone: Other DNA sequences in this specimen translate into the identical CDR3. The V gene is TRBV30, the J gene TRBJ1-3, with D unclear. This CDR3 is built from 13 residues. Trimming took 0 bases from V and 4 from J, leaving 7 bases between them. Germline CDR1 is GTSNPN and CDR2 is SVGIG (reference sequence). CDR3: CAWSVAGGNTIYF. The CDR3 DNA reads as TGTGCCTGGAGTGTAGCGGGGGGAAACACCATATATTTT. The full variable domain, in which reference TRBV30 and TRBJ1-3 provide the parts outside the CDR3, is SQTIHQWPATLVQPVGSPLSLECTVEGTSNPNLYWYRQAAGRGLQLLFYSVGIGQISSEVPQNLSASRPQDRQFILSSKKLLLSDSGFYLCAWSVAGGNTIYFGEGSWLTVV.

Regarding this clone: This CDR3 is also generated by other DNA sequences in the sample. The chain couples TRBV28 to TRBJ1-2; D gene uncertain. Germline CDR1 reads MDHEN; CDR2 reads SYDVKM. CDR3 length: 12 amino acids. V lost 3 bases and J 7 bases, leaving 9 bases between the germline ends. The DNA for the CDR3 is TGTGCCAGCAGTTTTGAGCCCCGTGGCTACACCTTC. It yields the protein CASSFEPRGYTF.

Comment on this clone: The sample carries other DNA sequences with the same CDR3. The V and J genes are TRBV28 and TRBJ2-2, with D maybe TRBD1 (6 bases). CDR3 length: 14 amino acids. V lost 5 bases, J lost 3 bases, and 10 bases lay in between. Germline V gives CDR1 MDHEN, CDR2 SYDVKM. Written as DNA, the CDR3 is TGTGCCAGCAGTCCTAGGGGGTACACCGGGGAGCTGTTTTTT. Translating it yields CASSPRGYTGELFF.